Shown below are 19 T cell receptor beta chains from a single sample sequenced in a study of blood T cell repertoires in COVID-19. Produced via immunoSEQ multiplex PCR; TCRdb's table is partial and in-frame only. The table lists roughly 41,000 clones, just under 75% of them singletons, with roughly a tenth in the top ten. Sequenced: peripheral blood. The receptors here all came from a man aged 70-80 years with COVID-19, enrolled during active disease.

This clone has just a few counts. The rearrangement links TRBV9 to TRBJ2-1; the D gene is possibly TRBD1 (6 bases). The V end was cut by 4 bases, the J end by 6 bases, with 14 bases between. Germline V gene sequence: CDR1 SGDLS, CDR2 YYNGEE. The CDR3 is 14 amino acids. The CDR3 nucleotides read TGTGCCAGCAGCCCCTGGGGGCTGTCCAATGAGCAGTTCTTC. Its protein is CASSPWGLSNEQFF.

In this sample, this clone turned up once. The rearrangement links TRBV5-1 to TRBJ2-2, with TRBD2 matching 9 bases. This CDR3 is 15 amino acids long. Germline values: CDR1 SGHRS, CDR2 YFSETQ. Trimming at V came to 4 bases and at J to 1 base, leaving 2 bases not matched to a gene. The CDR3 DNA follows: TGCGCCAGCAGCACGACTAGCGGGAACACCGGGGAGCTGTTTTTT. Amino acids: CASSTTSGNTGELFF.

The V and J genes are TRBV10-3 and TRBJ2-1; 12 bases line up with TRBD2. This CDR3 is built from 14 residues. In germline, CDR1 is ENHRY, CDR2 SYGVKD. V shed 6 bases and J 7 bases; nucleotides not matched to a gene: 4. The CDR3 coding sequence is TGTGCCATCAGCCCTAGCGGGAGGGTGAATGAGCAGTTCTTC. Translating it yields CAISPSGRVNEQFF.

The J gene is TRBJ1-5, the V gene TRBV7-2, with D perhaps matching TRBD1 (5 bases). The CDR3 has 13 amino acids. V was clipped by 3 bases and J by 4 bases, with 7 bases between them. The V gene's germline CDR1 is SGHTA and CDR2 FQGNSA. CDR3 amino acids: CASSFGGNQPQHF. Written as DNA, the CDR3 is TGTGCCAGCAGCTTCGGGGGGAATCAGCCCCAGCATTTT.

This clone was counted between two and nine times. The rearrangement uses TRBV10-2 and TRBJ2-5; a weak D match, TRBD2 (5 bases). The CDR3 extends over 13 amino acids. Germline values: CDR1 WSHSY, CDR2 SAAADI. Between the trimmed V and J ends, which lost 5 bases and 2 bases, there was a span of 9 bases. The CDR3 DNA reads TGCGCCAGCAGTCGCCCGGGACAAGAGACCCAGTACTTC. It specifies CASSRPGQETQYF.

The rearrangement joins TRBV11-2 to TRBJ2-7; possible D gene TRBD1, 6 bases. The length of the CDR3 is 14 residues. Germline V gene data show CDR1 as SGHAT and CDR2 as FQNNGV. The V end was cut by 5 bases, the J end by 1 base, with 12 bases between. The DNA for the CDR3 is TGTGCCAGCAGCCTAAACAGGGTATCCTACGAGCAGTACTTC. Residues: CASSLNRVSYEQYF.

This clone appeared a single time. The chain links TRBV6-1 to TRBJ1-1, with D possibly matching TRBD1 (6 bases). Between the trimmed V and J ends, which lost 3 bases and 4 bases, there was a span of 15 bases. CDR1 MNHNS and CDR2 SASEGT come from the germline V gene. The CDR3 runs 15 residues. CDR3 loop: CASSDRVRGSTEAFF. The CDR3 coding sequence is TGTGCCAGCAGTGATAGGGTCAGGGGTAGCACTGAAGCTTTCTTT.

This sequence joins TRBV25-1 and TRBJ1-6, with 7 nucleotides matching TRBD1. The CDR3 totals 16 residues. Germline lookup yields CDR1 MGHDK and CDR2 SYGVNS. V gave up 2 bases and J gave up 12 bases; unmatched junction bases: 13. This CDR3 reads CASSEGRGPWWEPLHF. CDR3 bases: TGTGCCAGCAGTGAAGGTAGGGGGCCGTGGTGGGAACCCCTCCACTTT.

V is TRBV25-1 and J is TRBJ2-2; a possible D gene is TRBD1 (6 bases). Germline V gives CDR1 MGHDK, CDR2 SYGVNS. V shed 6 bases and J shed 0 bases, with 17 bases lying between them. CDR3 size: 17 residues. CDR3 loop: CASRGAGAVTNTGELFF. In DNA form, the CDR3 reads TGTGCCAGCAGGGGGGCAGGGGCGGTTACGAACACCGGGGAGCTGTTTTTT.

This chain links TRBV30 with TRBJ2-3, with 8 bases that match TRBD1. The CDR3 has 15 amino acids. The V segment lost 5 bases and the J segment 4 bases; nucleotides outside the gene matches: 11. Per germline, CDR1 GTSNPN and CDR2 SVGIG (reference sequence). The CDR3 spells CAWSLAGGRADTQYF. The DNA of the CDR3 is TGTGCCTGGTCACTTGCAGGGGGCAGGGCAGATACGCAGTATTTT.

The chain recombines TRBV9 with TRBJ1-2; 8 bases are shared with TRBD1. The J segment lost 8 bases and the V segment lost 0 bases, leaving 15 bases of the junction unmatched. The germline V gene encodes CDR1 SGDLS and CDR2 YYNGEE. The CDR3 loop spans 17 amino acids. The CDR3 protein is CASSVGPQHRGDWGYTF. CDR3 DNA: TGTGCCAGCAGCGTAGGACCCCAGCACAGGGGGGATTGGGGCTACACCTTC.

The J gene is TRBJ2-1, the V gene TRBV6-2 or TRBV6-3, with 9 bases lining up with TRBD2. V was pared by 5 bases and J by 10 bases, with 9 bases of the junction left unmatched. The CDR3 runs 14 residues. Germline V gene data show CDR1 as MNHEY and CDR2 as SVGEGT. The CDR3, as DNA: TGTGCCAGCAGTCTGCGGGGGGGCGGGGGAGAGCAGTTCTTC. Its protein product is CASSLRGGGGEQFF.

The chain is built from TRBV6-2 or TRBV6-3 and TRBJ1-6; 9 bases are shared with TRBD1. The V gene end was trimmed by 6 bases and the J gene end by 9 bases; junction bases not matched to a gene: 6. This CDR3 is built from 14 residues. Germline CDR1 is MNHEY and CDR2 is SVGEGT. The CDR3 coding sequence is TGTGCCAGCAGCGTACAGGGGGCGTTTTCACCCCTCCACTTT. It translates to CASSVQGAFSPLHF.

This rearrangement joins TRBV7-9 to TRBJ2-7; TRBD2 matches 12 bases. This CDR3 region has 15 residues. J gave up 7 bases and V 5 bases, and 9 bases lay outside the gene matches. Germline lookup yields CDR1 SEHNR and CDR2 FQNEAQ (reference sequence). The CDR3 is CASSARLAGVREQYF. CDR3 sequence (DNA): TGTGCCAGCAGCGCGAGACTAGCGGGAGTCCGTGAGCAGTACTTC. Based on the CDR3 plus reference TRBV7-9 and TRBJ2-7, the full variable domain is DTGVSQNPRHKITKRGQNVTFRCDPISEHNRLYWYRQTLGQGPEFLTYFQNEAQLEKSRLLSDRFSAERPKGSFSTLEIQRTEQGDSAMYLCASSARLAGVREQYFGPGTRLTVT.

This rearrangement joins TRBV10-3 to TRBJ2-3, with 7 positions matching TRBD2. The CDR3 is made up of 18 amino acids. CDR1 ENHRY and CDR2 SYGVKD come from the germline V gene. Unmatched junction bases numbered 11, after V lost 2 bases and J lost 0 bases. CDR3 protein: CAISETPPGLPSTDTQYF. CDR3 nucleotides: TGTGCCATCAGTGAGACGCCTCCGGGACTACCGAGCACAGATACGCAGTATTTT.

Note on this clone: The junction shows a germline mismatch at one end, possibly a read error. The chain is built from TRBV2 and TRBJ1-1, with a weak D call TRBD1 (5 bases). CDR3 length equals 12 residues. Germline V CDR1 and CDR2: SNHLY, FYNNEI. The CDR3: CASSPTPQGSRF. In nucleotides, the CDR3 is TGTGCCAGCAGTCCTACCCCGCAGGGTAGTCGATTT.

The gene calls are TRBV19 and TRBJ1-1; D is unclear. The CDR3 is 16 residues long. CDR1 and CDR2 (germline): LNHDA, SQIVND (reference sequence). Trimming stripped 3 bases from V and 0 bases from J, with 14 bases between. The CDR3 nucleotides are TGTGCCAGTAGTATTGGGTCCGGGATCGTGAACACTGAAGCTTTCTTT. It codes for CASSIGSGIVNTEAFF.

This clone was seen only once. This rearrangement joins TRBV30 to TRBJ2-1; 14 bases match TRBD2. V gave up 7 bases and J gave up 9 bases; unmatched junction bases: 5. Germline loops: CDR1 GTSNPN, CDR2 SVGIG (reference sequence). This CDR3 is 13 amino acids long. CDR3 coding DNA: TGTGCCTCGGGACTAGCGGGAGATGGTGAGCAGTTCTTC. It encodes CASGLAGDGEQFF. Based on the CDR3 plus reference TRBV30 and TRBJ2-1, the full variable domain is SQTIHQWPATLVQPVGSPLSLECTVEGTSNPNLYWYRQAAGRGLQLLFYSVGIGQISSEVPQNLSASRPQDRQFILSSKKLLLSDSGFYLCASGLAGDGEQFFGPGTRLTVL.

This clone was counted a few times. V is TRBV19 and J is TRBJ1-5; unclear D gene. The V gene lost 5 bases and the J gene lost 9 bases, with 14 bases spanning the gap. CDR3 length: 13 residues. Per the germline V gene, CDR1 is LNHDA and CDR2 is SQIVND (reference sequence). CDR3 nucleotide sequence: TGTGCCAGTAGTGGGAGATCGTCAGGGCCCCAGCATTTT. It yields the protein CASSGRSSGPQHF.